This TCR beta chain came from a study of shared clonotypes between healthy human individuals. Germline assignment: CDR1 SQVTM and CDR2 ANQGSEA. V shed 2 bases, J shed 1 base, and the junction held 9 bases outside the gene matches. The CDR3 loop spans 16 amino acids. TCRdb keeps only in-frame clones here, not all; method: immunoSEQ multiplex PCR. The sample contains around 440,000 clones, 60% to 80% of which appear only once. V and J are TRBV29-1 and TRBJ2-7; 9 nucleotides align to TRBD2. This TCR came from a woman aged 40 to 50 in good health. Some clones in this sample may be carry-over from other donors' samples. Sequencing used PBMCs. The DNA of the CDR3 is TGCAGCGTTGAAAGGGACCCAGCGGGAGGTTCCTACGAGCAGTACTTC. The encoded protein is CSVERDPAGGSYEQYF.